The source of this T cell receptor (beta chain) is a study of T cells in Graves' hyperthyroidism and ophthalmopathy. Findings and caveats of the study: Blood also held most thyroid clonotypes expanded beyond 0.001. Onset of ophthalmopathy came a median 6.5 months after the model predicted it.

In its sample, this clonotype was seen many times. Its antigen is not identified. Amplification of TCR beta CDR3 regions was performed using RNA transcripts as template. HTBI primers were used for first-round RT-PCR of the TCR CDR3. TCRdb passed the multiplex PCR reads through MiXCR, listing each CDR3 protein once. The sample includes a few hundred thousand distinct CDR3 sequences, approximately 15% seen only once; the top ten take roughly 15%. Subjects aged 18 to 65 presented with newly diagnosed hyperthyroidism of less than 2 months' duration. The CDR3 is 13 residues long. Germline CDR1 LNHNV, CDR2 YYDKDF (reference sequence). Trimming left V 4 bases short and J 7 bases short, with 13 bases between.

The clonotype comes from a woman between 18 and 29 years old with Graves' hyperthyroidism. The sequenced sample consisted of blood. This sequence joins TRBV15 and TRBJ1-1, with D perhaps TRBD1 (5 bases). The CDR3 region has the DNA TGTGCCACCAGCAATGGAGGGGCGGGTGAAGCTTTCTTT. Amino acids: CATSNGGAGEAFF. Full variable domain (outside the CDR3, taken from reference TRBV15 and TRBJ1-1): DAMVIQNPRYQVTQFGKPVTLSCSQTLNHNVMYWYQQKSSQAPKLLFHYYDKDFNNEADTPDNFQSRRPNTSFCFLDIRSPGLGDTAMYLCATSNGGAGEAFFGQGTRLTVV.